Sequencing of this T cell receptor beta chain was carried out in a study of blood T cell repertoires in COVID-19 (dated by TCRdb to the early 2020s). Some background on the complete study: The collaborator samples originated in the United States, Italy and Spain and spanned the acute and convalescent phases of COVID-19. The prospective study material was composed of cDNA or gDNA derived from T cells, B-cell-depleted T cells, or PBMCs. Deeply sampled blood TCRbeta repertoires from subjects exposed to, actively infected with, or recovered from COVID-19 were included in the dataset. A freely available public database, intended as a resource for researchers studying the immune response to SARS-CoV-2, is where the repertoires were released. Samples were obtained from the ongoing ImmuneRACE study (first 160 participants) and from some 1,200 subjects provided by 6 global collaborators. The sample metadata nearly always contained a de-identified subject ID, COVID-19 status, age in years and sex. Where HLA class I and class II types were available, the types were taken from metadata supplied by the sample provider, not from assay-based typing. Study-wide conclusions, independent of this receptor: The quantity of clinical and demographic metadata differed by source and by participant and was supplied without curation.

TCRbeta CDR3 regions were amplified from genomic DNA by means of the immunoSEQ Assay, a bias-controlled multiplex PCR. Per the authors' processing: The number of nucleated cells in each sample was estimated by amplification of reference gene primers within the assay. To quantify the absolute abundance of each unique TCRbeta CDR3 rearrangement, sequence reads were collapsed and filtered. Productive Simpson clonality was computed per sample as the square root of Simpson's diversity index over productive rearrangements. TCRdb holds this immuneACCESS table with in-frame rearrangements only. Some clones are missing; in checked studies, unresolved V genes explain under half, and the rest has no known cause. V and J calls and clone size follow that table, whereas D and trimming were derived from the DNA. The sample yields fewer than 350,000 clones; 80% to 90% were counted once. The ten biggest clones cover 2.2% of the sample.

Participants in the prospective study were enrolled through a virtual design, were aged roughly 18 to 100 years, and lived in approximately 24 United States geographic areas. Cohort assignment in the prospective study relied on participant-reported clinical history from a screening survey and a study questionnaire. For ImmuneRACE Cohort 3, a participant was defined as recovered based on two consecutive negative NP/OP PCR tests, clearance by a healthcare professional, or resolution of symptoms. Mobile phlebotomists in the prospective study collected whole blood, serum and a nasopharyngeal or oropharyngeal swab from every participant. Additional blood draws and questionnaires over a 2-month period could optionally be provided by prospective study participants. Before DNA extraction, prospective study blood samples were shipped either frozen or at room temperature. Taken from cysteine to phenylalanine, the CDR3 has 13 residues. CDR3 DNA is the only sequence kept; it has 39 bases, read in frame from the first base. Based on the germline V gene, the CDR1 and CDR2 sequences are SGHTA and FQGTGA. The junction shows trimming of 5 bases on V and 1 base on J, plus 8 bases between the germline ends.

This clone has just one count. Its specific antigen is unknown. No quality values exist for individual bases; no much larger clone is one base distant. The sequence is built from TRBV7-3 and TRBJ1-1, with no D gene named confidently. The sample taken for sequencing was PBMCs or T cells enriched from blood (not recorded which). This receptor was taken from a man aged 25 to 40 who had recovered from COVID-19. The CDR3 has the sequence CASSLSQNTEAFF. The sequence in DNA is TGTGCCAGCAGCCTCAGTCAGAACACTGAAGCTTTCTTT.